This T cell receptor (beta chain) was documented in a study of cytomegalovirus exposure and HLA in healthy donors. In the PCR, 60 Vbeta and 13 Jbeta primers were used. TCRdb's table, derived via immunoSEQ multiplex PCR, lists solely in-frame clones and lacks some. The sample shows 85,000 to 120,000 clones, over 75% of them seen only once. Broader study findings: Later analysis placed DRB1 highest and HLA-C lowest in TCR association rates, which differed by HLA locus.

The CDR3 runs 16 residues. CDR1 and CDR2 (germline): LGHNA, YNFKEQ. Trimming at V came to 4 bases and at J to 1 base, leaving 7 bases not matched to a gene. On this clone itself: Its antigen remains unknown.

The sequenced material came from PBMCs. This chain joins TRBV4-2 and TRBJ2-5, with 9 bases aligning to TRBD2. The TCR comes from a man between 60 and 70 years old in good health and CMV-seronegative. The CDR3 reads CASSPVGAGGQETQYF. CDR3 in DNA: TGTGCCAGCAGCCCCGTTGGAGCGGGGGGCCAAGAGACCCAGTACTTC.